These 6 T cell receptor beta chains were all obtained from the same sample, sequenced in a study of OX40 agonist ivuxolimab in advanced cancers. TCRdb's table, derived via immunoSEQ multiplex PCR, lists solely in-frame clones and lacks some. The sample yields tens of thousands of clones, 80% to 90% seen once. This specimen was CD4+ or CD8+ T cells sorted from blood, taken in a trial of the OX40 agonist ivuxolimab. Every receptor here comes from an adult with an advanced solid tumor such as melanoma, head and neck, liver or kidney cancer.

The V call is TRBV7-9, the J call TRBJ2-7; 8 bases line up with TRBD2. Germline V gene sequence: CDR1 SEHNR, CDR2 FQNEAQ (reference sequence). V was clipped by 4 bases and J by 5 bases; unmatched bases: 13. The CDR3 is 16 amino acids. Here the CDR3 reads CASSWGGGSGAHEQYF. CDR3 bases: TGTGCCAGCAGCTGGGGAGGGGGTAGCGGGGCTCACGAGCAGTACTTC.

The rearrangement links TRBV6-5 to TRBJ2-3; tentative D call: TRBD2 (5 bases). The CDR3 runs to 13 residues. CDR1 and CDR2 (germline): MNHEY, SVGAGI. Trimming stripped 6 bases from V and 6 bases from J, with 13 bases between. The CDR3 coding sequence is TGTGCCAGCAGCCTACTAGTGGTGGATACGCAGTATTTT. Its translation is CASSLLVVDTQYF.

V is TRBV19 and J is TRBJ2-6; a weak D match, TRBD2 (5 bases). The germline V gene has CDR1 LNHDA and CDR2 SQIVND (reference sequence). The CDR3 is made up of 18 amino acids. V was cut by 5 bases and J by 1 base, with 18 bases left in between. CDR3 sequence reads: CASSHPPGRRSGANVLTF. In DNA form, the CDR3 reads TGTGCCAGTAGTCACCCTCCGGGAAGGAGGTCTGGGGCCAACGTCCTGACTTTC. Full variable domain (remainder filled in from reference TRBV19 and TRBJ2-6): DGGITQSPKYLFRKEGQNVTLSCEQNLNHDAMYWYRQDPGQGLRLIYYSQIVNDFQKGDIAEGYSVSREKKESFPLTVTSAQKNPTAFYLCASSHPPGRRSGANVLTFGAGSRLTVL.

The CDR3 loop is CASSAGQPNQPQHF. CDR3 sequence (DNA): TGTGCCAGTAGTGCGGGACAGCCTAATCAGCCCCAGCATTTT. The chain is built from TRBV19 and TRBJ1-5, with TRBD1 matching over 7 bases. Trimming took 5 bases from V and 4 from J; bases not matched to a gene: 5. The CDR3 contains 14 residues. Per germline, CDR1 LNHDA and CDR2 SQIVND (reference sequence). Looking up the rest from reference TRBV19 and TRBJ1-5 gives the full variable domain: DGGITQSPKYLFRKEGQNVTLSCEQNLNHDAMYWYRQDPGQGLRLIYYSQIVNDFQKGDIAEGYSVSREKKESFPLTVTSAQKNPTAFYLCASSAGQPNQPQHFGDGTRLSIL.

The CDR3: CASSPSLSPLHF. The CDR3 bases are TGTGCCAGCAGCCCGAGCCTGTCACCCCTCCACTTT. V usage is TRBV11-2 and J usage is TRBJ1-6; no clear D gene. V was cut by 5 bases and J by 10 bases, with 9 bases left in between. Germline CDR1 reads SGHAT; CDR2 reads FQNNGV. CDR3 length: 12 residues. The variable domain in full, with the rest retrieved from reference TRBV11-2 and TRBJ1-6, is EAGVAQSPRYKIIEKRQSVAFWCNPISGHATLYWYQQILGQGPKLLIQFQNNGVVDDSQLPKDRFSAERLKGVDSTLKIQPAKLEDSAVYLCASSPSLSPLHFGNGTRLTVT.

The chain combines TRBV7-3 with TRBJ2-7; 8 bases fit TRBD1. Germline values: CDR1 SGHTA, CDR2 FQGTGA. CDR3 length: 14 residues. The trim removed 4 bases at V and 7 bases at J, leaving 9 bases unmatched. This CDR3 reads CASSSPGTGSEQYF. CDR3 sequence (DNA): TGTGCCAGCAGCTCCCCCGGGACAGGTAGTGAGCAGTACTTC.